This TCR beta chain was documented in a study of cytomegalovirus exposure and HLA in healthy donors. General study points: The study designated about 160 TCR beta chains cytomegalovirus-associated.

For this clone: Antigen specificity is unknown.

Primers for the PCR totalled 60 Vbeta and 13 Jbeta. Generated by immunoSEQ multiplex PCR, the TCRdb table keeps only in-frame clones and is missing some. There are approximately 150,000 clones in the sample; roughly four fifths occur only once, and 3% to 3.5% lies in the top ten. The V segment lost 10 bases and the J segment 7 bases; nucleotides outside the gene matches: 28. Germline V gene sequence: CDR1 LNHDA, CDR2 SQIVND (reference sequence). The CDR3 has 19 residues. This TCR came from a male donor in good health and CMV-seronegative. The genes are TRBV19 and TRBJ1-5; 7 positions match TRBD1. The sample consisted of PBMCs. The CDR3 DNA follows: TGTGCCACCGAGGGCACTTTGACCCTAAGCAGGGGGGCCGGACAGCCCCAGCATTTT. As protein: CATEGTLTLSRGAGQPQHF.